The clone carrying this TCR beta chain came up many times. Its antigen is not known. Production of TCR cDNA was by 5'RACE template switching, which also added a universal primer site and UMIs. From the 5' RACE reads, TCRdb called clonotypes with MiXCR, one entry per CDR3 protein. The sample lists about 220,000 distinct CDR3 sequences, 3% to 4% occurring once. This entry belongs to a study of T cells after yellow fever vaccination. Study at large: The authors prepared low-cell-number fractions using SMART-Seq v4 Ultra Low Input. Study-level points and caveats: Clones from primary vaccination mostly reappeared after the booster (approximately 95% CD4, about 88% CD8).

The CDR3 consists of 11 residues. Trimming took 10 bases from V and 3 from J, leaving 8 bases between them. The origin of this receptor is a man between 18 and 29 years old who received the YFV17D yellow fever vaccine. The chain has TRBV23-1 and TRBJ2-3; D is unresolved. TRBV23-1 has ORF status, its function being uncertain. Sequenced material: CD4+ T cells sorted from PBMCs, taken 10 days after the yellow fever booster vaccination. CDR3 loop: CAKKGTDTQYF. The CDR3 DNA is TGCGCCAAAAAGGGTACAGATACGCAGTATTTT.